This is a list of T cell receptor beta chains from one sample in a study of blood T cell repertoires in COVID-19. Repertoires were generated with immunoSEQ multiplex PCR, while TCRdb's copy carries only in-frame clones and drops some. The sample has about 66,000 clones; approximately 82% are singletons. Sequenced: peripheral blood. These TCRs come from a man in his 60s with acute or convalescent COVID-19. The CDR3 runs from the conserved cysteine through the conserved F or W. The D gene is left open where the match is weak.

TRBV5-4	TRBD2	TRBJ2-1	CASSRSGAVYNEQFF
TRBV19	-	TRBJ2-2	CASSIAGASGELFF
TRBV7-9	-	TRBJ2-3	CASSPPNRGTDTQYF
TRBV5-4	-	TRBJ1-1	CASSLAGGMNTEAFF
TRBV25-1	TRBD1	TRBJ1-2	CASSRDSVNYGYTF
TRBV29-1	-	TRBJ2-5	CSVPRGETQYF
TRBV6-5	TRBD1	TRBJ1-5	CASSRTGDSNQPQHF
TRBV13	TRBD2	TRBJ2-3	CASSQYLAVTDTQYF
TRBV15	-	TRBJ2-2	CATSRDRMTRSNTGELFF
TRBV28	TRBD1	TRBJ1-4	CASSLPGTGGEKLFF
TRBV7-2	TRBD1	TRBJ1-2	CASSPVDRARGYTF
TRBV30	-	TRBJ1-2	CAWSRSSTGYGYTF
TRBV14	-	TRBJ2-1	CASSQGAAGYNEQFF
TRBV19	-	TRBJ1-1	CASSKTGVDTEAFF
TRBV4-2	-	TRBJ2-1	CASSQTGAYEQFF
TRBV5-8	TRBD1	TRBJ1-2	CASSYEQGATGYTF
TRBV5-1	-	TRBJ2-7	CASSLAVSSYEQYF